The 15 T cell receptor beta chains below all came from one sample that was sequenced in a study of response to subunit inactivated influenza vaccine. TCRdb reprocessed the RT-PCR reads with MiXCR, giving one entry per CDR3 protein. The sample records just under 550,000 distinct CDR3 sequences, under 30% being singletons. The sample also formed part of further work on T cells expressing NK-cell markers. As that report states: The authors generated TCR beta cDNA through 5'RACE template switching with UMIs.

The source was CD4+ T cells sorted from PBMCs, collected 11 to 12 days after vaccination. The receptors were sampled from a man between 45 and 60 years old who received an inactivated influenza vaccine.

This sequence joins TRBV5-1 and TRBJ2-2, with 9 bases that match TRBD2. The CDR3 sequence is 17 residues long. Trimming removed 2 bases from V and 6 bases from J; junction bases left unmatched: 11. Germline CDR1 reads SGHRS; CDR2 reads YFSETQ. The CDR3: CASSFVGTSSAAGELFF. Written as DNA, the CDR3 is TGCGCCAGCAGCTTTGTCGGGACTAGCTCCGCCGCCGGGGAGCTGTTTTTT.

This chain connects TRBV2 to TRBJ2-2, with D hard to call. V lost 3 bases, J lost 0 bases, and 8 bases lay in between. The V gene's germline CDR1 is SNHLY and CDR2 FYNNEI. This CDR3 spans 15 amino acids. The CDR3 nucleotides read TGTGCCAGCAGTGAGGACGGTCCGAACACCGGGGAGCTGTTTTTT. Protein product: CASSEDGPNTGELFF.

This clonotype was seen only a few times. The chain uses TRBV10-3 and TRBJ2-3; 9 bases are a match to TRBD2. The CDR3 runs 16 residues. Trimming at V came to 3 bases and at J to 2 bases, leaving 6 bases not matched to a gene. Germline CDR1 is ENHRY and CDR2 is SYGVKD. In DNA form, the CDR3 reads TGTGCCATCAGTGACCTTCCGGGACTAGCCACAGATACGCAGTATTTT. Protein product: CAISDLPGLATDTQYF.

This clonotype occurred a few times. The chain combines TRBV14 with TRBJ1-2, with D unclear. The CDR3 loop spans 12 amino acids. Trimming cost V 1 base and J 4 bases, with 4 bases left between them. The V gene's germline CDR1 is SGHDN and CDR2 FVKESK. CDR3 coding DNA: TGTGCCAGCAGCCAAGGGCGCTATGGCTACACCTTC. It translates to CASSQGRYGYTF.

The chain joins TRBV20-1 to TRBJ2-7; D possibly corresponds to TRBD2 (7 bases). The germline V gene has CDR1 DFQATT and CDR2 SNEGSKA (reference sequence). This CDR3 contains 12 residues. V lost 4 bases to trimming and J lost 7 bases, with 14 bases between them. The CDR3 DNA reads TGCAGTGCTAACGAGGGGGGAGGGGAGCAGTACTTC. Encoded protein: CSANEGGGEQYF.

This clonotype occurred a few times. V is TRBV28 and J is TRBJ2-7; D might be TRBD2 (6 bases). The V gene lost 4 bases and the J gene lost 9 bases, with 7 bases spanning the gap. CDR1 and CDR2 from the germline V gene are MDHEN and SYDVKM. The CDR3 contains 10 residues. In DNA, the CDR3 is TGTGCCAGCAGTTCCGGGAGGCAGTACTTC. Translation: CASSSGRQYF.

V gene TRBV6-2 or TRBV6-3 combines with J gene TRBJ1-5, with 11 bases aligning to TRBD1. V shed 4 bases and J 6 bases; nucleotides not matched to a gene: 8. This CDR3 comprises 16 residues. CDR1 is MNHEY, CDR2 SVGEGT, per germline. Here the CDR3 DNA reads TGTGCCAGCAGTTGGGACAGGGGGTTTCGCATTCAGCCCCAGCATTTT. Its protein is CASSWDRGFRIQPQHF.

This rearrangement joins TRBV7-2 to TRBJ1-2; 9 bases match TRBD1. V lost 8 bases and J lost 8; bases outside the gene matches: 6. Germline lookup yields CDR1 SGHTA and CDR2 FQGNSA. This CDR3 is 12 amino acids long. DNA for the CDR3: TGTGCCAGCCATACAGGGGGCGAAGGCTACACCTTC. It yields the protein CASHTGGEGYTF. Using reference TRBV7-2 and TRBJ1-2 for the parts outside the CDR3, the full variable domain is GAGVSQSPSNKVTEKGKDVELRCDPISGHTALYWYRQSLGQGLEFLIYFQGNSAPDKSGLPSDRFSAERTGGSVSTLTIQRTQQEDSAVYLCASHTGGEGYTFGSGTRLTVV.

This clonotype was detected many times. CDR3 coding DNA: TGTGCCAGCAGCTTAGGGGGGGACAGCTCCTACAATGAGCAGTTCTTC. This gives the protein CASSLGGDSSYNEQFF. The chain employs TRBV7-2 and TRBJ2-1; TRBD1 is a possible D gene (7 bases). This CDR3 has 16 residues. The germline V and J ends were trimmed by 1 base and 0 bases, with 10 bases remaining between them. CDR1 SGHTA and CDR2 FQGNSA come from the germline V gene.

This clonotype was seen repeatedly, ten times or more. This chain connects TRBV27 to TRBJ1-1, with D possibly being TRBD1 (5 bases). CDR3 length: 14 amino acids. Deletions cut 3 bases from V and 1 base from J, with 9 bases between. CDR1 MNHEY and CDR2 SMNVEV come from the germline V gene (reference sequence). The CDR3 DNA follows: TGTGCCAGCAGTTTTCGGGGGGGGAACACTGAAGCTTTCTTT. Translation gives CASSFRGGNTEAFF.

This clonotype was counted between two and nine times. The genes are TRBV6-2 or TRBV6-3 and TRBJ2-5, with D possibly being TRBD2 (5 bases). Between the trimmed V and J ends, which lost 6 bases and 4 bases, there was a span of 15 bases. CDR3 length: 14 residues. Looked up from germline, CDR1 is MNHEY and CDR2 is SVGEGT. CDR3 residues: CASSDLGRGETQYF. The CDR3 bases are TGTGCCAGCAGCGACTTGGGGAGAGGAGAGACCCAGTACTTC.

This clonotype turned up a few times. V is TRBV29-1 and J is TRBJ2-7; 9 bases line up with TRBD1. J lost 0 bases, V lost 4 bases, and 16 bases had no gene match. Germline CDR1 and CDR2: SQVTM and ANQGSEA. The length of the CDR3 is 18 residues. This CDR3 is CSVVGLLRQGVSSYEQYF. The DNA for the CDR3 is TGCAGCGTTGTAGGATTACTACGACAGGGGGTAAGCTCCTACGAGCAGTACTTC.

This clonotype was seen more than once but under ten times. The rearrangement uses TRBV29-1 and TRBJ2-2, with TRBD2 matching 9 bases. CDR1 is SQVTM and CDR2 is ANQGSEA in the germline V gene. The CDR3 covers 15 residues. Unmatched junction bases numbered 5, after V lost 1 base and J lost 5 bases. CDR3 sequence: CSVEGLAGFTGELFF. The CDR3 coding sequence is TGCAGCGTTGAAGGGCTAGCGGGATTTACCGGGGAGCTGTTTTTT.

The rearrangement links TRBV5-6 to TRBJ2-7; weak D call: TRBD1 (6 bases). From germline, CDR1 is SGHDT and CDR2 YYEEEE. There are 14 residues in the CDR3. V was shortened by 3 bases and J by 3 bases, with 13 bases between the two germline ends. CDR3 amino acids: CASSYEQGYYEQYF. In DNA form, the CDR3 reads TGTGCCAGCAGCTACGAACAGGGTTACTACGAGCAGTACTTC.

The chain couples TRBV18 to TRBJ2-1; 13 positions match TRBD2. This CDR3 has 16 amino acids. J lost 9 bases, V lost 3 bases, and 8 bases had no gene match. Germline-derived CDR1 and CDR2 are KGHSH and LQKENI. CDR3 sequence: CASSPGLAGVGVEQFF. CDR3 DNA: TGTGCCAGCTCACCCGGACTAGCGGGAGTTGGTGTTGAGCAGTTCTTC. Filled out from reference TRBV18 and TRBJ2-1, the complete variable domain reads NAGVMQNPRHLVRRRGQEARLRCSPMKGHSHVYWYRQLPEEGLKFMVYLQKENIIDESGMPKERFSAEFPKEGPSILRIQQVVRGDSAAYFCASSPGLAGVGVEQFFGPGTRLTVL.